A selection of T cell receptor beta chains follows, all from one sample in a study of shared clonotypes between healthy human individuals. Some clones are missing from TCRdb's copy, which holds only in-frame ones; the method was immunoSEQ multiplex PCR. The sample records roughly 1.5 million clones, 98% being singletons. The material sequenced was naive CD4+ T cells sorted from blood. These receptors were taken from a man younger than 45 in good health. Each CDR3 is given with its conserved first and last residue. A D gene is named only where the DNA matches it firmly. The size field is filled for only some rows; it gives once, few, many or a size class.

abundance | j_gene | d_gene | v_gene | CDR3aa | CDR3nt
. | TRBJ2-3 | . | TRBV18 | CASSPPGPDTQYF | TGTGCCAGCTCACCACCTGGCCCAGATACGCAGTATTTT
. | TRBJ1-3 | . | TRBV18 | CASSPKTGHSGNTIYF | TGTGCCAGCTCGCCTAAAACAGGGCACTCTGGAAACACCATATATTTT
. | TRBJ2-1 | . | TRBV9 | CASSVGGGYNEQFF | TGTGCCAGCAGCGTAGGGGGCGGATACAATGAGCAGTTCTTC
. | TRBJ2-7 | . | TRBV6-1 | CASSLGGQSSYEQYF | TGTGCCAGCAGTCTCGGAGGCCAAAGCTCCTACGAGCAGTACTTC
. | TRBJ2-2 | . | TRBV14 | CASSQGGGQANTGELFF | TGTGCCAGCAGCCAAGGCGGCGGGCAAGCGAACACCGGGGAGCTGTTTTTT
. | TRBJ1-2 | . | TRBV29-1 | CSVGRDDSPYGYTF | TGCAGCGTTGGAAGGGACGACAGTCCTTATGGCTACACCTTC
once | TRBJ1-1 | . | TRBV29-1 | CSVVNRLNTEAFF | TGCAGCGTTGTTAACAGATTGAACACTGAAGCTTTCTTT
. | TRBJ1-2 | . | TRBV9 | CASSVWWDHSPSLF | TGTGCCAGCAGCGTATGGTGGGACCACTCCCCTTCCCTCTTC
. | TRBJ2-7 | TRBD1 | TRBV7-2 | CASSLRQGYEQYF | TGTGCCAGCAGCTTACGACAGGGCTACGAGCAGTACTTC
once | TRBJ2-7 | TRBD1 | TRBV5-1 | CASSRDSLSYEQYF | TGCGCCAGCAGCCGGGACAGCTTATCCTACGAGCAGTACTTC
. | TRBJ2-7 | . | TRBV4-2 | CASSQVSGDEQYF | TGTGCCAGCAGCCAAGTATCGGGGGACGAGCAGTACTTC
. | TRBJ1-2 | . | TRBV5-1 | CASSPSPDYGYTF | TGCGCCAGCAGCCCGTCCCCGGACTATGGCTACACCTTC
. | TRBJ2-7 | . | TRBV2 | CASSELRQVEKQYF | TGTGCCAGCAGTGAATTAAGACAGGTCGAGAAGCAGTACTTC
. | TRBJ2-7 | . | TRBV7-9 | CASTTTGLYDEQYF | TGTGCCAGCACCACCACAGGGCTTTACGACGAGCAGTACTTC
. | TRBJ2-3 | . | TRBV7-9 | CASSLVRGGTIPDTQYF | TGTGCCAGCAGCTTAGTACGCGGCGGGACCATACCAGATACGCAGTATTTT